The 4 T cell receptor beta chains below come from one sample, sequenced in a study of T cell changes during pregnancy in multiple sclerosis. Produced via immunoSEQ multiplex PCR; TCRdb's table is partial and in-frame only. The sample consists of more than 35,000 clones, 88% of them appearing once. Sample: CD4+ T cells from peripheral blood mononuclear cells, taken in the first trimester of pregnancy. These receptors were collected from a female donor with multiple sclerosis, enrolled in a pregnancy study.

A single count supports this clone. This chain uses TRBV10-2 with TRBJ2-3; D possibly corresponds to TRBD2 (5 bases). Trimming removed 2 bases from V and 6 bases from J, with 9 bases in between. CDR3 length equals 13 residues. Germline CDR1 WSHSY, CDR2 SAAADI. The CDR3 here is CASSERLSDTQYF. The CDR3 coding sequence is TGCGCCAGCAGTGAGAGACTATCCGATACGCAGTATTTT.

The chain employs TRBV7-2 and TRBJ1-1, with D maybe TRBD1 (6 bases). V was cut by 3 bases and J by 1 base, with 15 bases left in between. The CDR3 has 16 amino acids. From germline, CDR1 is SGHTA and CDR2 FQGNSA. The CDR3 DNA sequence: TGTGCCAGCAGCTTTAATTCAGGGGCAGGGAACACTGAAGCTTTCTTT. Translation gives CASSFNSGAGNTEAFF.

The chain links TRBV14 to TRBJ2-1, with D tentatively TRBD2 (6 bases). CDR1 and CDR2 (germline): SGHDN, FVKESK. Trimming left V 0 bases short and J 0 bases short, with 15 bases between. The CDR3 runs to 18 residues. The CDR3 reads CASSQEKFGGHSYNEQFF. CDR3 nucleotides: TGTGCCAGCAGCCAAGAAAAGTTCGGAGGGCACTCCTACAATGAGCAGTTCTTC.

The J gene is TRBJ2-2, the V gene TRBV6-1, with 8 bases matching TRBD2. This CDR3 spans 14 amino acids. Germline assignment: CDR1 MNHNS and CDR2 SASEGT. The trim removed 7 bases at V and 5 bases at J, leaving 6 bases unmatched. The CDR3 bases are TGTGCCAGCACCTCTCCGGGGGGGACCGGGGAGCTGTTTTTT. As protein: CASTSPGGTGELFF.